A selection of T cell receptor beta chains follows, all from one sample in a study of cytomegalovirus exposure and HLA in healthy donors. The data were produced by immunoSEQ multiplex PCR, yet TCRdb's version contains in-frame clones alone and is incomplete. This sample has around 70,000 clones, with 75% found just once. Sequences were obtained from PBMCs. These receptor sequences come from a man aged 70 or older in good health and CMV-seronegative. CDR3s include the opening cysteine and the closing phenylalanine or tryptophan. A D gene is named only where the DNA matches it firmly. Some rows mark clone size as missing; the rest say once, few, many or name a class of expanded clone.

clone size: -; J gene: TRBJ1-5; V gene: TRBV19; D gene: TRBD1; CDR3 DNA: TGTGCCAGTAGTATAGGGAGGGACAGCTATAGCAATCAGCCCCAGCATTTT; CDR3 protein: CASSIGRDSYSNQPQHF
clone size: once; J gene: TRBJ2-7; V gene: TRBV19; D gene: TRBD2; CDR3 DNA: TGTGCCAGTAGTACCCGGGGGGGCGAGCAGTACTTC; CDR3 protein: CASSTRGGEQYF
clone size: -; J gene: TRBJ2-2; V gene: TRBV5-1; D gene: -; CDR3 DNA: TGCGCCAGCAGTCTCGAGGGGGGGGTGAACACCGGGGAGCTGTTTTTT; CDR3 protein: CASSLEGGVNTGELFF
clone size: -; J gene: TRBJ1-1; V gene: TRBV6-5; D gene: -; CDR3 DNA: TGTGCCAGCAGTTTTAGGGTTAGCGGGAACACTGAAGCTTTCTTT; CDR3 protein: CASSFRVSGNTEAFF
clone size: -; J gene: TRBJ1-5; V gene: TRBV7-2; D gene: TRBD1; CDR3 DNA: TGTGCCAGCAGCTTAGCTGGAGCGACAGGGGTCAGCAATCAGCCCCAGCATTTT; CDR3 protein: CASSLAGATGVSNQPQHF
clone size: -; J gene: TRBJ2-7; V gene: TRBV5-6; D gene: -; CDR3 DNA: TGTGCCAGCGAATGGTCCCCCTCGCAGGGGAGAGGCCGGTTGGGGTACTTC; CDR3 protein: CASEWSPSQGRGRLGYF
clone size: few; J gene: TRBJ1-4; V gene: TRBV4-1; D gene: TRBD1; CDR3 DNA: TGCGCCAGCAGCCAAGCTGCCCCGGGGGCAGGGGGCTTTAGTGAAAAACTGTTTTTT; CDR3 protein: CASSQAAPGAGGFSEKLFF
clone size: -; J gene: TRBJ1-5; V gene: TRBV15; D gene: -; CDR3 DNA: TGTGCCACCAGCAGAGATCGCGTAACTAATCAGCCCCAGCATTTT; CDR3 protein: CATSRDRVTNQPQHF
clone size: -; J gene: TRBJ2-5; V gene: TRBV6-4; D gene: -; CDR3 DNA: TGTGCCAGCAGTGACTCGGGTGACCCGGGGGAGACCCAGTACTTC; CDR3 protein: CASSDSGDPGETQYF
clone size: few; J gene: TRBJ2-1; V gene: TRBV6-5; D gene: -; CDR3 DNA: TGTGCCAGCAGTTATGCCCGGAGCTCCTACAATGAGCAGTTCTTC; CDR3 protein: CASSYARSSYNEQFF
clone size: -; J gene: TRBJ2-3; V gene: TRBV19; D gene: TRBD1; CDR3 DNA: TGTGCCAGTAGTATCCGGACAGGTCGGGTGGCAGATACGCAGTATTTT; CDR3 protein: CASSIRTGRVADTQYF
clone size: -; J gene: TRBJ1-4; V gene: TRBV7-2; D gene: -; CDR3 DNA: TGTGCCAGCAGCTTAGGGCTTCAGGGGCATGAAAAACTGTTTTTT; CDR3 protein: CASSLGLQGHEKLFF
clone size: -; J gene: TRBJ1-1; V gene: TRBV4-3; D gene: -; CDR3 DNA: TGCGCCAGCAGCTTTGCGGGTCGGACTGAAGCTTTCTTT; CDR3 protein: CASSFAGRTEAFF
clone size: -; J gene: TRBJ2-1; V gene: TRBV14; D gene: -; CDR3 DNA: TGTGCCAGCAGCGGTGGGACGGACTACTACAATGAGCAGTTCTTC; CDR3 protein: CASSGGTDYYNEQFF
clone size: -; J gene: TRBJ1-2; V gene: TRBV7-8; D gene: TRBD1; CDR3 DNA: TGTGCCAGCAGCTTAGCAGGACAGGGGTCGTCCTATGGCTACACCTTC; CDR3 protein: CASSLAGQGSSYGYTF
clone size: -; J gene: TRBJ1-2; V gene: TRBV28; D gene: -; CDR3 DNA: TGTGCCAGCAGCAGGGTCTATGGCTACACCTTC; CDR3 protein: CASSRVYGYTF
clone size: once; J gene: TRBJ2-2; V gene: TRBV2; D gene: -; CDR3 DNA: TGTGCCAGCAGTCCCCTTTCCGGGGAGCTGTTTTTT; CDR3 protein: CASSPLSGELFF
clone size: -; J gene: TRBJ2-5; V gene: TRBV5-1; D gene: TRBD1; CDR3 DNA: TGCGCCAGCAGCACTACAGGGGGACGCGGGGAGACCCAGTACTTC; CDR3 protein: CASSTTGGRGETQYF
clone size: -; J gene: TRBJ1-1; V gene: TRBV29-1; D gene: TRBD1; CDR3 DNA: TGCAGCGTGACAGGGTCTATGAACACTGAAGCTTTCTTT; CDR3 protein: CSVTGSMNTEAFF
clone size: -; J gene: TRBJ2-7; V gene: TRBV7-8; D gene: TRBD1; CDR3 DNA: TGTGCCAGCACCCCACAGGGGGCATCCGAGCAGTACTTC; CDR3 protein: CASTPQGASEQYF
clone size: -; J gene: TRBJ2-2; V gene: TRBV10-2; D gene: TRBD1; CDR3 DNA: TGCGCCAGCAGTGCCAGGGGGCACACCGGGGAGCTGTTTTTT; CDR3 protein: CASSARGHTGELFF
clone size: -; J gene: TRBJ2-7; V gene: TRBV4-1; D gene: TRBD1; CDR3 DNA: TGCGCCAGCAGCCGAGATCTCGGGACAGGGAGCTCCTACGAGCAGTACTTC; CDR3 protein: CASSRDLGTGSSYEQYF
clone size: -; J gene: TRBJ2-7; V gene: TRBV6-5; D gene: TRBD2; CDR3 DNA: TGTGCCAGCAGTTATACTAGCGGTAGCTCCTACGAGCAGTACTTC; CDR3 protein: CASSYTSGSSYEQYF
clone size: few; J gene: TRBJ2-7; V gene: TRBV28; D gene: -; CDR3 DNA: TGTGCCAGCAGCTCGGGTAGTGAGCAGGACTTATACGAGCAGTACTTC; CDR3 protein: CASSSGSEQDLYEQYF
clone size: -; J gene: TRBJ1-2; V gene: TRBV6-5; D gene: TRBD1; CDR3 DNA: TGTGCCAGCAGTTCGGCCGGGACAGGATCTGGCTACACCTTC; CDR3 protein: CASSSAGTGSGYTF
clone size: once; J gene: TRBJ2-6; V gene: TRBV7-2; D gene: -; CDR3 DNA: TGTGCCAGCAGCTTATTAGTGGCTGGGGCCAACGTCCTGACTTTC; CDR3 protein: CASSLLVAGANVLTF
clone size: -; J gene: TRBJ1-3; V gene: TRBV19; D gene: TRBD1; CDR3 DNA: TGTGCCAGTAGTATCGGCAGGGGGTACTCTGGAAACACCATATATTTT; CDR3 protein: CASSIGRGYSGNTIYF
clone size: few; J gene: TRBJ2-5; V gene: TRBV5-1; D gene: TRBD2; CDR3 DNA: TGCGCCAGCACCGTCGGGACTAGCTTAAAAGAGACCCAGTACTTC; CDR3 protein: CASTVGTSLKETQYF
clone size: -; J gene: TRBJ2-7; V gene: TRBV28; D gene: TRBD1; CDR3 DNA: TGTGCCAGCAGGGCGATGGGGACAGCGGCCCTGCGAACCTACGAGCAGTACTTC; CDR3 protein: CASRAMGTAALRTYEQYF
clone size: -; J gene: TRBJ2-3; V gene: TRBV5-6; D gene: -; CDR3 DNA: TGTGCCAGCAGCTCGGAGTACTGTACGCAGTATTTT; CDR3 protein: CASSSEYCTQYF
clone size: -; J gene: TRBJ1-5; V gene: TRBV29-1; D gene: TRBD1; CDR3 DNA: TGCAGCCTAAATCGGGGACAGAAAAATAGCAATCAGCCCCAGCATTTT; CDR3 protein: CSLNRGQKNSNQPQHF
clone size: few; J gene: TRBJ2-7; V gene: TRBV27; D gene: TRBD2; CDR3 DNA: TGTGCCAGCAGCTCCGGGACTAGCGGGTTGACGAGCTCCTACGAGCAGTACTTC; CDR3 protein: CASSSGTSGLTSSYEQYF
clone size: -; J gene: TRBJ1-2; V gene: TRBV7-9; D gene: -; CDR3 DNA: TGTGCCAGCAGCGTCAGGGGCGCCTATGGCTACACCTTC; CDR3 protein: CASSVRGAYGYTF
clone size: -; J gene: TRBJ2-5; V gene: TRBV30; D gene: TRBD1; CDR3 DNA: TGTGCCTGGAGGCGAGGACAGGGAAGGCAAGAGACCCAGTACTTC; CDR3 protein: CAWRRGQGRQETQYF
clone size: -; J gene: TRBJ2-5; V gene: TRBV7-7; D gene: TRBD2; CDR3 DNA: TGTGCTAGCAGCCCGATAGCGGGACCCCAAGAGACCCAGTACTTC; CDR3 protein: CASSPIAGPQETQYF
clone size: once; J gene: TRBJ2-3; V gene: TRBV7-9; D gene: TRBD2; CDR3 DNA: TGTGCCAGCAGGGATTATGGAAGCGGGAGAGGGACAGATACGCAGTATTTT; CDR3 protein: CASRDYGSGRGTDTQYF
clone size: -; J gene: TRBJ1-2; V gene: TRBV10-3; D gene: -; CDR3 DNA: TGTGCCATCAGTGATCCCTACGGTGGCTACACCTTC; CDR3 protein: CAISDPYGGYTF
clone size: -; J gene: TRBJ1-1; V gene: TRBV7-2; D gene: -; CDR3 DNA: TGTGCCAGCAGCCTTTCGGGGGAGGACACTGAAGCTTTCTTT; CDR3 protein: CASSLSGEDTEAFF
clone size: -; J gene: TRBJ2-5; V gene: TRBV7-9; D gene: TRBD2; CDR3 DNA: TGTGCCAGCAGCTTAGAAGCTAGCGGGAGGGAAGGGAAGACCCAGTACTTC; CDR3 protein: CASSLEASGREGKTQYF
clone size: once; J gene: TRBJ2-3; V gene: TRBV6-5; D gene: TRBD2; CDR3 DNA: TGTGCCAGCATCGGGACTAACGGCACAGATACGCAGTATTTT; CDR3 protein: CASIGTNGTDTQYF
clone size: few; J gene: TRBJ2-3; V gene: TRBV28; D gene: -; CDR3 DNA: TGTGCCAGCACCTCAGGCGCGCGTACGCAGTATTTT; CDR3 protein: CASTSGARTQYF
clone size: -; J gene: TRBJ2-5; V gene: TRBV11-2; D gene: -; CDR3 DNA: TGTGCCAGCAGCTTACTTAGGAGGGGGGGGCAAGAGACCCAGTACTTC; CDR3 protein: CASSLLRRGGQETQYF
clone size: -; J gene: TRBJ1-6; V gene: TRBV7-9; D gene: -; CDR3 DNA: TGTGCCAGCAGCTTAGGTTATAGTAATTCACCCCTCCACTTT; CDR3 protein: CASSLGYSNSPLHF
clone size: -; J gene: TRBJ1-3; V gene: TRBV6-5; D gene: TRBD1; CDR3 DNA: TGTGCCAGCAGTTACTCGAAACAGGGGACTGGAAACACCATATATTTT; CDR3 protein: CASSYSKQGTGNTIYF
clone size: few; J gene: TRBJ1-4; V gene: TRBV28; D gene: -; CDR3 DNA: TGTGCCAGCAGTTTATCTGGGGCGAAGAAAAAACTGTTTTTT; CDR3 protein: CASSLSGAKKKLFF
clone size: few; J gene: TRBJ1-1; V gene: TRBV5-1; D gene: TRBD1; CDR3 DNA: TGCGCCAGCAGTGGAGGTGGGACAGGGGGAGGCACTGAAGCTTTCTTT; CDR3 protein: CASSGGGTGGGTEAFF
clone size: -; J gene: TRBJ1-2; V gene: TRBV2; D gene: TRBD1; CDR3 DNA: TGTGCCAGCACAGACAGGGGCTATAACTATGGCTACACCTTC; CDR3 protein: CASTDRGYNYGYTF
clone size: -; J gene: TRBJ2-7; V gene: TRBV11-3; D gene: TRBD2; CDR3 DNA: TGTGCCAGCAGCTTAGGGCGGACTAGCGGGAGTGGCGAGCAGTACTTC; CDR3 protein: CASSLGRTSGSGEQYF
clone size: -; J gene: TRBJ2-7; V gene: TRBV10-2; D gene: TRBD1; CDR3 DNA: TGCGCCAGCAGCCCGACAGGGCAGGGCGAGCAGTACTTC; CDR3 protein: CASSPTGQGEQYF
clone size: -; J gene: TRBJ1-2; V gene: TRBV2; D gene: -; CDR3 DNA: TGTGCCAGCAGTGAAGAACAGGTTCTTAACTATGGCTACACCTTC; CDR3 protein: CASSEEQVLNYGYTF
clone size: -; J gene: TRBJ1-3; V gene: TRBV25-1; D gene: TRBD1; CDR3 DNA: TGTGCCAGCAAGGGGAACCAGGGGGACGGCTCTGGAAACACCATATATTTT; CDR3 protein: CASKGNQGDGSGNTIYF
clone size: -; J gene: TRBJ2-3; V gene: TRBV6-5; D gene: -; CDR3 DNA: TGTGCCAGCAGTTACCTCCCCTACACAGATACGCAGTATTTT; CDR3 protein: CASSYLPYTDTQYF
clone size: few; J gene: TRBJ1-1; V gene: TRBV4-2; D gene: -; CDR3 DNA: TGTGCCAGCAGGCCCGGGGAGGGCACTGAAGCTTTCTTT; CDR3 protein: CASRPGEGTEAFF
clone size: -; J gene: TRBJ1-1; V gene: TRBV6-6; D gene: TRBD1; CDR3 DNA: TGTGCCAGCAGATTACAGGGGATAATGAACACTGAAGCTTTCTTT; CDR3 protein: CASRLQGIMNTEAFF
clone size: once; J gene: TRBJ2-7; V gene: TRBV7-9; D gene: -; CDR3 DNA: TGTGCCAGCAGCTTATCGGACGAGCAGTACTTC; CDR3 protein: CASSLSDEQYF
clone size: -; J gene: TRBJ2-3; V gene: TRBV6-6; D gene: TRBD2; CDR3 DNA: TGTGCCAGCGCACTAGCGGGAGGGGGAGATACGCAGTATTTT; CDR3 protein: CASALAGGGDTQYF
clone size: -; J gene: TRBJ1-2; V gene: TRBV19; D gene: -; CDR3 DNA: TGTGCCAGTAGCCCCGGGGGGATTAACTATGGCTACACCTTC; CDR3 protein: CASSPGGINYGYTF